This TCR beta chain was identified during a study of graft-versus-host responses after intestinal transplantation (dated by TCRdb to about 2021). General notes on the study: The transplants that recipients received were multivisceral, liver-intestinal, or isolated intestinal. Donor T cell macrochimerism was defined as a peak of at least 4% donor T cells among recipient peripheral blood mononuclear cells. Instead of going to the commercial service, samples from a few later patients were sequenced in-house on an Illumina MiSeq and processed with MiXCR. To identify alloreactive clones, pre-transplant mixed lymphocyte reaction products were sequenced and compared with unstimulated pre-transplant donor and recipient T cells. After intestinal transplantation, graft-versus-host and host-versus-graft alloreactive T cell clones in the graft, circulation and bone marrow were tracked using bulk TCR-beta CDR3 sequencing. The cohort enrolled approximately 24 intestinal transplant recipients, one of whom was a retransplant, and 3 patients without pretransplant specimens were excluded. All recipients received anti-thymocyte globulin induction followed by maintenance tacrolimus and steroids for about three years. Study-wide findings and limitations: Early after transplant, peak levels of circulating GvH clones were associated with declines in HvG clones. GvH clones were detected in recipient bone marrow, and some appeared earlier in ileal mucosa or blood, consistent with an intestinal mucosal origin. In the allografts of patients with donor T cell macrochimerism, GvH to HvG T cell clonal ratios were high. The conclusions were limited by the relatively low number and heterogeneity of the intestinal transplant patients.

The intended sense of this specimen's time point label: cells obtained before transplantation from donor or recipient. CD3+CD4+ and CD3+CD8+ populations were FACS-sorted from unstimulated pre-transplant donor and recipient cells taken from spleen or lymph nodes. The germline V gene provides CDR1 SGHVS and CDR2 FQNEAQ. Including the terminal cysteine and phenylalanine, the CDR3 comprises 18 residues. Only CDR3 DNA remains: 54 bases, in frame from the first base. Ends trimmed: V by 1 base, J by 0 bases; bases unmatched to a gene: 7. The method behind the library was the immunoSEQ multiplex PCR assay. In most patients, genomic DNA was isolated using the Qiagen DNeasy Blood and Tissue Kit and sent frozen to Adaptive Biotechnologies for TCR sequencing. For most patients, genomic DNA was subjected to high-throughput TCR-beta CDR3 sequencing by Adaptive Biotechnologies. Regarding the original processing steps: TCR sequencing data for some 19 patients were retrieved from Adaptive's ImmunoSEQ software; a few other patients were processed with MiXCR and VDJtools. CD4 versus CD8 sorting errors were corrected by removing sequences found in both subsets at a frequency ratio below 5:1. CDR3 nucleotide sequences shared between donor and recipient were removed because their origin could not be assigned. At least 2-fold expansion over unstimulated cells and a minimum CFSE-low frequency of 0.002% (template counts) or 0.001% (read counts) were required for clones to be classified as alloreactive. A clone was considered mappable if detected in the sequenced pre-transplant spleen, lymph node, or MLR CFSE-low populations of the donor or recipient. The cumulative frequency of alloreactive clones was calculated as a percentage of all sequences, weighted by copy number. Drawn from immuneACCESS, this table holds only the in-frame rearrangements with V and J called that TCRdb kept. Clones are partly lost; checked studies trace under half to an unresolved V gene and leave the rest unexplained. V and J calls and clone size are copied from that table; D and trimming were computed from the DNA. A total of about 85,000 clones appear in this sample, approximately 82% of them only once. The top ten constitute around 0.86% of the sample.

Concerning this clone itself: Its antigen remains unidentified. No clone much larger than this one lies a single base away; base qualities are absent.

Specimen: unstimulated CD4+ T cells sorted from spleen or lymph node cells, collected before intestinal transplant. This sequence was found in a human donor who received an intestinal transplant. The V and J genes are TRBV7-8 and TRBJ2-1; 9 junctional bases match TRBD2. The sequenced DNA: TGTGCCAGCAGCTTAGGATCCGCGGGAGGGTTCTCCTACAATGAGCAGTTCTTC. This codes for CASSLGSAGGFSYNEQFF.